The present T cell receptor beta chain was sequenced within a study of CD8+ T cells in alopecia areata. Treatment described: oral pan-JAK inhibitor, 5-10 mg twice daily. Reverse transcribed after extraction, RNA yielded cDNA as the sequencing template. Data came from immunoSEQ multiplex PCR; TCRdb stores just in-frame clones and leaves some out. Of approximately 45,000 clones listed, 65% are singletons. Trimming shortened V by 0 bases and J by 5 bases, and 4 bases separated the two germline ends. The CDR3 runs to 13 residues. The V gene's germline CDR1 is LNHNV and CDR2 YYDKDF (reference sequence). The chain has TRBV15 and TRBJ2-2; no clear D. This material consisted of CD8+ T cells sorted from blood, taken at week 4, from a patient treated with tofacitinib. The TCR sequence derives from a human donor with alopecia areata. In DNA, the CDR3 is TGTGCCACCAGCAGAGAACTGACCGGGGAGCTGTTTTTT. Encoded protein: CATSRELTGELFF.